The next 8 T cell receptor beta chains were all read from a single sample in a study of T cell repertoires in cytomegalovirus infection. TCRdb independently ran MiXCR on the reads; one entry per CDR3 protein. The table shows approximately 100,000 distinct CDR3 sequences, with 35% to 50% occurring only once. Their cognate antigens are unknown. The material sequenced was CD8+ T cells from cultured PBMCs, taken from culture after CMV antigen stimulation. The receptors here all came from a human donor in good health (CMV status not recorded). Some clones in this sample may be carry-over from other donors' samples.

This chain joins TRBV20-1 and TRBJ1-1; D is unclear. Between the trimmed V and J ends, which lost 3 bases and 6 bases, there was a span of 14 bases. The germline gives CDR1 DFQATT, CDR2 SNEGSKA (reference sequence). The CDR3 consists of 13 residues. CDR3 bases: TGCAGTGCTAGTTCCCCAGACCCCGCTGAAGCTTTCTTT. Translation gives CSASSPDPAEAFF.

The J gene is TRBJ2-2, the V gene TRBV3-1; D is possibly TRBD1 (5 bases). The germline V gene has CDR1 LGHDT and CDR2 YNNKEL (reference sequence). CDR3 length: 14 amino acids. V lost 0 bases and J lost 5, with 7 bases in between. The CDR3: CASSQETVTGELFF. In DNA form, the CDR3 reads TGTGCCAGCAGCCAAGAGACAGTTACCGGGGAGCTGTTTTTT.

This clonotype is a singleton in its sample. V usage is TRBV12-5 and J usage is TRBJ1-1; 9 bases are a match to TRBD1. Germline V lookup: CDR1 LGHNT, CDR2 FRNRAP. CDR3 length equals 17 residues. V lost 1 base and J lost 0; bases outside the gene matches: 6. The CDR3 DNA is TGTGCTAGTGGTTTGGCCGGGACAGGGCAAGTGAACACTGAAGCTTTCTTT. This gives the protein CASGLAGTGQVNTEAFF.

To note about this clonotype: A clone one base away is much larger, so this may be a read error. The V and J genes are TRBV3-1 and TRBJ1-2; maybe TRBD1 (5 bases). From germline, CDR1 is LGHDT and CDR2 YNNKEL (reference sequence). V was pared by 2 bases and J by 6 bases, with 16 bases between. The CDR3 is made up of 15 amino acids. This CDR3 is CASSQQGIDSHGYTF. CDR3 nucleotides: TGTGCCAGCAGCCAACAGGGTATTGACTCCCATGGCTACACCTTC.

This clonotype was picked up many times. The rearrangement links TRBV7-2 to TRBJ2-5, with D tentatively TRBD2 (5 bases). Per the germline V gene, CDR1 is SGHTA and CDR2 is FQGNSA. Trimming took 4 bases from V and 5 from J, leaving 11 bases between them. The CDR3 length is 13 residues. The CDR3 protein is CASSSRVGETQYF. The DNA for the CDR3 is TGTGCCAGCAGCTCGAGGGTAGGGGAGACCCAGTACTTC.

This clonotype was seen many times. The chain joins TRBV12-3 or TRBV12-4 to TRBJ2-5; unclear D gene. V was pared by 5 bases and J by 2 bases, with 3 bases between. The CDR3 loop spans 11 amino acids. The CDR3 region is CASSMQETQYF. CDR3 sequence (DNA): TGTGCCAGCAGTATGCAAGAGACCCAGTACTTC.

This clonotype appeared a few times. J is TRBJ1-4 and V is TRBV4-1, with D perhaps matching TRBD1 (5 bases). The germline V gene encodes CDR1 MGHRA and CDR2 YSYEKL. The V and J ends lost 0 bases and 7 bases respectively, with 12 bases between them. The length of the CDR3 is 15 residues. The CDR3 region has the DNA TGCGCCAGCAGCCAAGAATCCAGGGAGGGTGAAAAACTGTTTTTT. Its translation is CASSQESREGEKLFF.

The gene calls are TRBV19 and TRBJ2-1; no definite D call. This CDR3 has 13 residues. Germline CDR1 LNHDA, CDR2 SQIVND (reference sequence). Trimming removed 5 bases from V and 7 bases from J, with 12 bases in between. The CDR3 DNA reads TGTGCCAGTAGTTACGGACCTGGAAATGAGCAGTTCTTC. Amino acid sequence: CASSYGPGNEQFF. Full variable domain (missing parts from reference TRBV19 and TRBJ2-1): DGGITQSPKYLFRKEGQNVTLSCEQNLNHDAMYWYRQDPGQGLRLIYYSQIVNDFQKGDIAEGYSVSREKKESFPLTVTSAQKNPTAFYLCASSYGPGNEQFFGPGTRLTVL.